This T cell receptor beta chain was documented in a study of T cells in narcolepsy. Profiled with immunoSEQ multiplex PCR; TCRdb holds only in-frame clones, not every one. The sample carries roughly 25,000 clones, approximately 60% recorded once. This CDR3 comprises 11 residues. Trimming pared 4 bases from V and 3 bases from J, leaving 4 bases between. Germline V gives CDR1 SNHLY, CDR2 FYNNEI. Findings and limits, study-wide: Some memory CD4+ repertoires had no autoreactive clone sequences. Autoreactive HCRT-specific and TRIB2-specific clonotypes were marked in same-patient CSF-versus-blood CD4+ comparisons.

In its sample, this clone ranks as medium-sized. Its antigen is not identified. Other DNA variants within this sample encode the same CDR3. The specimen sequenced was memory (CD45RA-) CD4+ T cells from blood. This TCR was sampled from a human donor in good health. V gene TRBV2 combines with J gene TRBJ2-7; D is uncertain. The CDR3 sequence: CASSGGYEQYF. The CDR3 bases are TGTGCCAGCAGTGGGGGCTACGAGCAGTACTTC. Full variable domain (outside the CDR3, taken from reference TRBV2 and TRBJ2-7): EPEVTQTPSHQVTQMGQEVILRCVPISNHLYFYWYRQILGQKVEFLVSFYNNEISEKSEIFDDQFSVERPDGSNFTLKIRSTKLEDSAMYFCASSGGYEQYFGPGTRLTVT.